The clone carrying this T cell receptor (beta chain) was counted at least ten times. The data stem from a study of metastatic and nonmetastatic thyroid tumors. Each patient came to thyroid surgery without any prior treatment (of any kind). This CDR3 comprises 16 residues. CDR1 is SGHTA, CDR2 FQGNSA, per germline. J gave up 5 bases and V 1 base, and 7 bases lay outside the gene matches. MiXCR reprocessed the PCR reads for TCRdb. The repertoire holds 20,000 to 25,000 clones, 30% to 40% seen once, with about 24% in the top ten. This TCR came from a male donor with papillary thyroid cancer or a benign thyroid nodule (not recorded which). Some clones in this sample may be carry-over from other donors' samples. The V call is TRBV7-2, the J call TRBJ2-3, with 9 bases fitting TRBD2. The sequenced sample consisted of blood. CDR3 sequence (DNA): TGTGCCAGCAGCTTAGGCTTGCGGGAGGGCCAAGATACGCAGTATTTT. It is translated as CASSLGLREGQDTQYF.